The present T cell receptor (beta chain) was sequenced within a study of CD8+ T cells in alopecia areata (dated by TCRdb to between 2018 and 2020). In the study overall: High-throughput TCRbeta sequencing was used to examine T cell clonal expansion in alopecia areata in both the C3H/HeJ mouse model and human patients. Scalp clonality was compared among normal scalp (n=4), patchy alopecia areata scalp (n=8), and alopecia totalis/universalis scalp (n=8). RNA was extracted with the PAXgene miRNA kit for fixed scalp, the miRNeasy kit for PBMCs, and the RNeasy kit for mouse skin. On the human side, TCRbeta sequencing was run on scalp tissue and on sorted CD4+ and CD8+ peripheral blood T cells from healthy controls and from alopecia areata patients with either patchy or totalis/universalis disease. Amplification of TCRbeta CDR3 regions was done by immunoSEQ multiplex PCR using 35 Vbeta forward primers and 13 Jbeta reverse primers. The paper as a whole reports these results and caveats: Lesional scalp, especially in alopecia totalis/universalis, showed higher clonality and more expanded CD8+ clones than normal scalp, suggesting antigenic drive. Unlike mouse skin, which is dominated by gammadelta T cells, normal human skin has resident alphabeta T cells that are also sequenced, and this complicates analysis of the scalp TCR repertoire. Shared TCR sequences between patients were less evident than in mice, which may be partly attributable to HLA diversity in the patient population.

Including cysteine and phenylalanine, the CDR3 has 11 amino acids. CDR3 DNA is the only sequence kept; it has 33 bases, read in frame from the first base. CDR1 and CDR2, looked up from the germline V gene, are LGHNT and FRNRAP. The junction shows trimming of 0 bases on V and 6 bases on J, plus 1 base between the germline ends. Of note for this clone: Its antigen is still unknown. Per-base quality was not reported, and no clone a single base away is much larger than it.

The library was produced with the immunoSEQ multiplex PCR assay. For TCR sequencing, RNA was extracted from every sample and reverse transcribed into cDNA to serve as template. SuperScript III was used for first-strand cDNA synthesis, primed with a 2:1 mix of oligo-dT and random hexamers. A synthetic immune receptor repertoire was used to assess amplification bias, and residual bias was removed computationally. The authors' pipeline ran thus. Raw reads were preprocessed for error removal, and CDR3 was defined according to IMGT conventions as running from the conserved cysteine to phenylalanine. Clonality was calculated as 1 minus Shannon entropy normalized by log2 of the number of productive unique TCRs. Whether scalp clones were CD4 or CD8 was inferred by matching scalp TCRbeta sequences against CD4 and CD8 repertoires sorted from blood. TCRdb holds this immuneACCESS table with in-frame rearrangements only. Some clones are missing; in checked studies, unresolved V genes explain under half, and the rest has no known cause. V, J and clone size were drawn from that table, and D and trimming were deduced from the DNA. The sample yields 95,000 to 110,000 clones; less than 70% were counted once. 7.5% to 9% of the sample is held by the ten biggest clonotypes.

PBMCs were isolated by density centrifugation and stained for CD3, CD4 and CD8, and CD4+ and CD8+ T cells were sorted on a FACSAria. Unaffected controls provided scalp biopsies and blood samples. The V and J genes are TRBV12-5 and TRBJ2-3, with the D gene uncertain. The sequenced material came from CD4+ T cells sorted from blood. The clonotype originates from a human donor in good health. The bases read TGTGCTAGTGGTTTGGTGGATACGCAGTATTTT. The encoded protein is CASGLVDTQYF.